One and the same sample provided the 17 T cell receptor beta chains below, sequenced in a study of blood T cell repertoires in COVID-19. Clones were read by immunoSEQ multiplex PCR, and TCRdb kept only the in-frame ones, dropping some. This sample has tens of thousands of clones, with around 86% found just once. Specimen: PBMCs or T cells enriched from blood (not recorded which). These receptors came from a woman aged 45-59 years who had recovered from COVID-19.

This chain connects TRBV6-2 or TRBV6-3 to TRBJ2-7; D remains unclear. This CDR3 comprises 18 residues. Trimming removed 2 bases at V and 4 bases at J, with 24 bases between. From germline, CDR1 is MNHEY and CDR2 SVGEGT. The CDR3 protein is CASSYPSMRGASSYEQYF. The CDR3 coding sequence is TGTGCCAGCAGTTACCCCTCAATGCGAGGAGCATCATCATACGAGCAGTACTTC.

V and J are TRBV28 and TRBJ1-2; no clear D. This CDR3 contains 17 residues. V shed 1 base and J shed 0 bases, with 15 bases lying between them. Per germline, CDR1 MDHEN and CDR2 SYDVKM. The CDR3 spells CASSLLPYRAANYGYTF. DNA of the CDR3: TGTGCCAGCAGTTTATTACCCTACAGAGCCGCTAACTATGGCTACACCTTC.

V usage is TRBV7-3 and J usage is TRBJ1-1; D is undetermined. Per germline, CDR1 SGHTA and CDR2 FQGTGA. The CDR3 has 13 amino acids. Trimming removed 5 bases at V and 3 bases at J, with 10 bases between. CDR3: CASSPVEYTEAFF. In DNA, the CDR3 is TGTGCCAGCAGCCCAGTGGAGTACACTGAAGCTTTCTTT. Together with reference TRBV7-3 and TRBJ1-1, the CDR3 gives the full variable domain: GAGVSQTPSNKVTEKGKYVELRCDPISGHTALYWYRQSLGQGPEFLIYFQGTGAADDSGLPNDRFFAVRPEGSVSTLKIQRTERGDSAVYLCASSPVEYTEAFFGQGTRLTVV.

This chain joins TRBV4-2 and TRBJ1-2, with 10 bases that match TRBD1. The V gene's germline CDR1 is LGHNA and CDR2 YNFKEQ. This CDR3 has 16 residues. V lost 0 bases to trimming and J lost 8 bases; unmatched junction nucleotides: 9. CDR3 in DNA: TGTGCCAGCAGCCAAGAAACGACAGGGGGCCCCGAAGGCTACACCTTC. Translated: CASSQETTGGPEGYTF.

The chain has TRBV28 and TRBJ1-6, with TRBD1 matching 7 bases. The V gene's germline CDR1 is MDHEN and CDR2 SYDVKM. The CDR3 covers 18 residues. With 10 bases clipped from V and 0 bases from J, the junction kept 15 bases outside the gene matches. CDR3 coding DNA: TGTGCCACCAGATTTCCGACAGGGAAGGGCTCCTATAATTCACCCCTCCACTTT. It encodes CATRFPTGKGSYNSPLHF.

The chain is built from TRBV7-2 and TRBJ1-6; D gene unclear. The V gene lost 1 base and the J gene lost 8 bases, with 12 bases spanning the gap. Germline V lookup: CDR1 SGHTA, CDR2 FQGNSA. The CDR3 spans 15 residues. The CDR3 region is CASSLGRGKDSPLHF. The CDR3, as DNA: TGTGCCAGCAGCTTAGGACGGGGAAAGGATTCACCCCTCCACTTT.

The rearrangement uses TRBV18 and TRBJ2-2; 7 bases align to TRBD1. Germline values: CDR1 KGHSH, CDR2 LQKENI. Trimming took 2 bases from V and 2 from J; bases not matched to a gene: 8. The CDR3 has 17 residues. Here the CDR3 DNA reads TGTGCCAGCTCACCAGAAGACAGGGTGGGAAACACCGGGGAGCTGTTTTTT. Its protein is CASSPEDRVGNTGELFF.

The V call is TRBV28, the J call TRBJ2-1, with 7 bases aligning to TRBD2. The CDR3 has 19 amino acids. Germline V gene data show CDR1 as MDHEN and CDR2 as SYDVKM. V lost 4 bases and J lost 2; bases outside the gene matches: 17. CDR3 residues: CASSSGAGEGGGAYNEQFF. For the CDR3, the DNA is TGTGCCAGCAGTTCTGGTGCGGGAGAGGGTGGAGGGGCCTACAATGAGCAGTTCTTC. Filled out from reference TRBV28 and TRBJ2-1, the complete variable domain reads DVKVTQSSRYLVKRTGEKVFLECVQDMDHENMFWYRQDPGLGLRLIYFSYDVKMKEKGDIPEGYSVSREKKERFSLILESASTNQTSMYLCASSSGAGEGGGAYNEQFFGPGTRLTVL.

The rearrangement joins TRBV6-2 or TRBV6-3 to TRBJ1-1; D unresolved. The germline V and J ends were trimmed by 5 bases and 0 bases, with 16 bases remaining between them. Germline CDR1 MNHEY, CDR2 SVGEGT. The CDR3 has 16 amino acids. The CDR3 DNA reads as TGTGCCAGCAGTCTACTACTGATAGCGATGAACACTGAAGCTTTCTTT. It is translated as CASSLLLIAMNTEAFF.

This sequence joins TRBV12-3 or TRBV12-4 and TRBJ1-1, with D hard to call. CDR3 length: 13 residues. V lost 2 bases and J 1 base, leaving 5 bases between the germline ends. The CDR3 DNA sequence: TGTGCCAGCAGTTTATCAGGGAACACTGAAGCTTTCTTT. Protein: CASSLSGNTEAFF.

The chain recombines TRBV12-3 or TRBV12-4 with TRBJ1-1; D is perhaps TRBD1 (5 bases). Trimming cost V 5 bases and J 5 bases, with 12 bases left between them. The CDR3 has 13 amino acids. In DNA form, the CDR3 reads TGTGCCAGCAGTGTTGACAGTTCTACTGAAGCTTTCTTT. As protein: CASSVDSSTEAFF.

The chain carries TRBV28 and TRBJ2-1, with 8 bases fitting TRBD1. Germline CDR1 reads MDHEN; CDR2 reads SYDVKM. CDR3 size: 15 residues. V was pared by 5 bases and J by 6 bases, with 9 bases of the junction left unmatched. Here the CDR3 reads CASSGDRGKRNEQFF. CDR3 in DNA: TGTGCCAGCAGTGGTGACAGGGGTAAACGCAATGAGCAGTTCTTC.

The CDR3 coding sequence is TGTGCCAGCAGCTTCGGACAGGGCTGGGGCTATGGCTACACCTTC. Its protein product is CASSFGQGWGYGYTF. The chain has TRBV5-8 and TRBJ1-2; 8 nucleotides match TRBD1. V lost 2 bases and J lost 4; bases outside the gene matches: 7. The germline CDR1 and CDR2 sequences are SGHTS and YDEGEE. This CDR3 region has 15 residues.

The chain couples TRBV4-3 to TRBJ2-7; 8 positions agree with TRBD1. The CDR3 length is 19 residues. Looked up from germline, CDR1 is LGHNA and CDR2 is YSLEER. With V trimmed by 0 bases and J by 2 bases, 15 bases remained unmatched. The DNA of the CDR3 is TGCGCCAGCAGCCAAGATTGGAGCAGGGGGCCCCGCTGGGCCTACGAGCAGTACTTC. Translation gives CASSQDWSRGPRWAYEQYF.

The V gene is TRBV10-3, the J gene TRBJ1-2; the D is unclear. V was shortened by 5 bases and J by 2 bases, with 12 bases between the two germline ends. Per the germline V gene, CDR1 is ENHRY and CDR2 is SYGVKD. The CDR3 sequence is 14 residues long. The CDR3 is CAISPPEGNYGYTF. The CDR3 region has the DNA TGTGCCATCAGTCCCCCGGAGGGCAACTATGGCTACACCTTC.

The rearrangement joins TRBV5-6 to TRBJ2-1; no clear D gene. This CDR3 is 13 amino acids long. The V gene lost 3 bases and the J gene lost 6 bases, with 10 bases spanning the gap. Germline V gene data show CDR1 as SGHDT and CDR2 as YYEEEE. The CDR3 loop is CASSSARSNEQFF. The DNA of the CDR3 is TGTGCCAGCAGCTCCGCAAGGAGCAATGAGCAGTTCTTC.

CDR3 sequence reads: CASGSVTAAGGSLFNEQFF. CDR3 coding DNA: TGTGCCAGTGGGTCGGTAACCGCTGCGGGAGGCTCGTTATTCAATGAGCAGTTCTTC. The chain links TRBV28 to TRBJ2-1, with TRBD2 matching over 8 bases. The CDR3 is 19 amino acids. CDR1 is MDHEN and CDR2 is SYDVKM in the germline V gene. The V segment lost 9 bases and the J segment 6 bases; nucleotides outside the gene matches: 25.